This record covers a single T cell receptor (beta chain). The sample is drawn from a study of T cells in Graves' hyperthyroidism and ophthalmopathy. RNA transcripts gave rise to amplified TCR beta CDR3 regions. Using the HTBI primer set, a first-round RT-PCR was run on the TCR CDR3. TCRdb itself ran the multiplex PCR reads through MiXCR, one entry per CDR3 protein. This table holds more than 550,000 distinct CDR3 sequences, over 40% found once. The sequence came from an adult man with Graves' disease, either hyperthyroidism or ophthalmopathy (not recorded which). Sequenced material: peripheral blood or thyroid tissue (not recorded which).

Written as DNA, the CDR3 is TGCAGCAAAGTGGGACAGGGGCTTGGAGGCTACACCTTC. Protein: CSKVGQGLGGYTF. The J gene is TRBJ1-2, the V gene TRBV29-1, with 10 positions matching TRBD1. After removal of 8 bases from V and 8 bases from J, the junction contained 11 bases not matched to a gene. The CDR3 spans 13 residues. Germline V CDR1 and CDR2: SQVTM, ANQGSEA.